The 3 T cell receptor beta chains below come from one sample, sequenced in a study of blood T cell repertoires in COVID-19 (TCRdb year 2020). Library generation was performed with the immunoSEQ multiplex PCR assay. What TCRdb holds here is the immuneACCESS table cut down to in-frame rearrangements. Part of the clones is not present; checked against another copy, under half of the missing clones reflect an unresolved V gene, and the others are unexplained. The sample data list approximately 81,000 clones, and around 80% of these were observed just once. The ten largest clones capture approximately 7% of the sample. The specimen sequenced was peripheral blood. The receptors shown here come from a human donor in a cohort sampled during active COVID-19.

The chain has TRBV18 and TRBJ1-2, with D hard to call. CDR1 is KGHSH and CDR2 is LQKENI in the germline V gene. The CDR3 extends over 12 amino acids. V lost 8 bases and J lost 2, with 9 bases in between. For the CDR3, the DNA is TGTGCCAGCACCGACTTAAACTATGGCTACACCTTC. It encodes CASTDLNYGYTF.

V gene TRBV1 combines with J gene TRBJ2-2; TRBD2, the table's D call, was not compared with the DNA. TRBV1 is given as a pseudogene. The CDR3 sequence is 15 residues long. CDR3 DNA sequence: TGCACCAGCAGCCATTGCCCCGGGGGGCGCTGGGAGCTGTTTTTT. Protein: CTSSHCPGGRWELFF.

The chain links TRBV5-1 to TRBJ1-6; weak D call: TRBD1 (5 bases). Trimming shortened V by 4 bases and J by 8 bases, and 10 bases separated the two germline ends. The CDR3 extends over 13 amino acids. The germline gives CDR1 SGHRS, CDR2 YFSETQ. The CDR3 region has the DNA TGCGCCAGCAGCACCGGGGGGGATTCACCCCTCCACTTT. This translates into CASSTGGDSPLHF.